Below, 17 T cell receptor beta chains from the same sample are listed, as sequenced in a study of blood T cell repertoires in COVID-19. Sequenced by immunoSEQ multiplex PCR; TCRdb stores in-frame clones only, minus some. This table holds approximately 300,000 clones, around 89% found once. Sequenced material: peripheral blood. The receptor source for this set is a man younger than 35 who had recovered from COVID-19.

This sequence joins TRBV12-3 or TRBV12-4 and TRBJ1-2; the match to TRBD1 covers 7 bases. The junction had 8 bases not matched to a gene; V was cut back by 8 bases and J by 5 bases. CDR3 length equals 13 residues. CDR3 amino acids: CASGSGTAYGYTF. DNA of the CDR3: TGTGCCAGCGGCTCCGGGACAGCGTATGGCTACACCTTC.

The chain has TRBV11-2 and TRBJ2-3; maybe TRBD2 (6 bases). The CDR3 is 16 residues long. Germline CDR1 and CDR2: SGHAT and FQNNGV. The V gene lost 3 bases and the J gene lost 2 bases, with 15 bases spanning the gap. CDR3 coding DNA: TGTGCCAGCAGCTTTAGCGGCGGTTTATACACAGATACGCAGTATTTT. Translated: CASSFSGGLYTDTQYF.

The chain couples TRBV6-6 to TRBJ2-2; D possibly corresponds to TRBD1 (5 bases). Germline lookup yields CDR1 MNHNY and CDR2 SVGAGI (reference sequence). V lost 0 bases, J lost 0 bases, and 5 bases lay in between. The CDR3 is 15 residues long. Here the CDR3 DNA reads TGTGCCAGCAGTTACTCGGGGCCGAACACCGGGGAGCTGTTTTTT. Translation gives CASSYSGPNTGELFF.

The V gene is TRBV5-1, the J gene TRBJ2-1; D is unclear. The V gene lost 4 bases and the J gene lost 9 bases, with 11 bases spanning the gap. The CDR3 runs 12 residues. Germline CDR1 reads SGHRS; CDR2 reads YFSETQ. CDR3 sequence reads: CASSPPPGEQFF. CDR3 nucleotides: TGCGCCAGCAGCCCCCCCCCGGGTGAGCAGTTCTTC.

V usage is TRBV5-6 and J usage is TRBJ2-5, with D perhaps matching TRBD1 (6 bases). Trimming cost V 5 bases and J 5 bases, with 19 bases left between them. The CDR3 length is 15 residues. The germline V gene has CDR1 SGHDT and CDR2 YYEEEE. The DNA for the CDR3 is TGTGCCAGCAGTCATACAGGGTACCTCCGGGAGACCCAGTACTTC. Amino acid sequence: CASSHTGYLRETQYF. Full variable domain (rest looked up from reference TRBV5-6 and TRBJ2-5): DAGVTQSPTHLIKTRGQQVTLRCSPKSGHDTVSWYQQALGQGPQFIFQYYEEEERQRGNFPDRFSGHQFPNYSSELNVNALLLGDSALYLCASSHTGYLRETQYFGPGTRLLVL.

The chain has TRBV5-5 and TRBJ1-3; D is unresolved. Trimming cost V 3 bases and J 0 bases, with 10 bases left between them. This CDR3 region has 15 residues. Germline-derived CDR1 and CDR2 are SGHKS and YYEKEE (reference sequence). The CDR3 DNA reads as TGTGCCAGCAGCTCATCAGGACTCTCTGGAAACACCATATATTTT. It specifies CASSSSGLSGNTIYF.

The sample holds one count of this clone. V and J are TRBV27 and TRBJ2-7; TRBD1 agrees at 8 bases. Germline trimming cut 5 bases from V and 3 bases from J; bases unmatched to any gene: 6. The CDR3 covers 14 residues. From germline, CDR1 is MNHEY and CDR2 SMNVEV (reference sequence). CDR3 coding DNA: TGTGCCAGCAGTCAGGACAGGGAACTCTACGAGCAGTACTTC. Its protein product is CASSQDRELYEQYF.

This chain connects TRBV5-1 to TRBJ2-3, with a tentative D call TRBD2 (6 bases). The CDR3 runs to 15 residues. Trimming left V 3 bases short and J 4 bases short, with 15 bases between. CDR1 is SGHRS and CDR2 is YFSETQ in the germline V gene. CDR3 protein: CASSSLGGEPDTQYF. CDR3 bases: TGCGCCAGCAGCTCCTTGGGGGGAGAGCCAGATACGCAGTATTTT.

J is TRBJ1-1 and V is TRBV27; D ambiguous. Looked up from germline, CDR1 is MNHEY and CDR2 is SMNVEV (reference sequence). The CDR3 is 14 amino acids. The V end lost 0 bases, the J end lost 1 base, and 6 bases lay between the germline ends. The CDR3 protein is CASSLSEGNTEAFF. CDR3 in DNA: TGTGCCAGCAGTTTATCGGAGGGGAACACTGAAGCTTTCTTT.

J is TRBJ2-7 and V is TRBV11-2; a possible D gene is TRBD2 (5 bases). This CDR3 region has 14 residues. CDR1 is SGHAT, CDR2 FQNNGV, per germline. Trimming took off 1 base at V and 4 bases at J, with 11 bases between the two ends. The CDR3 sequence: CASSLVGVRYEQYF. CDR3 DNA: TGTGCCAGCAGCTTAGTCGGGGTTAGGTACGAGCAGTACTTC.

The rearrangement joins TRBV7-9 to TRBJ2-3; 13 nucleotides line up with TRBD2. Germline values: CDR1 SEHNR, CDR2 FQNEAQ (reference sequence). The trim removed 3 bases at V and 1 base at J, leaving 7 bases unmatched. This CDR3 comprises 18 residues. The CDR3 loop reads CASSFGTSGDTGTDTQYF. The CDR3 DNA is TGTGCCAGCAGCTTTGGGACTAGCGGGGACACCGGCACAGATACGCAGTATTTT.

The chain uses TRBV4-1 and TRBJ2-7, with D uncertain. CDR1 MGHRA and CDR2 YSYEKL come from the germline V gene. The CDR3 sequence is 16 residues long. Trimming shortened V by 0 bases and J by 3 bases, and 15 bases separated the two germline ends. The CDR3 sequence is CASSQDGLTPFYEQYF. For the CDR3, the DNA is TGCGCCAGCAGCCAAGATGGTCTAACTCCGTTCTACGAGCAGTACTTC.

This sequence joins TRBV4-2 and TRBJ1-2; TRBD1 aligns across 9 bases. Losses at the gene ends were 8 bases for V and 3 bases for J; bases not matched to a gene: 7. The V gene's germline CDR1 is LGHNA and CDR2 YNFKEQ. The CDR3 has 14 amino acids. The CDR3 DNA reads TGTGCCAGCGGTCCACAGGGGGCACACTATGGCTACACCTTC. Amino acids: CASGPQGAHYGYTF.

This rearrangement joins TRBV19 to TRBJ2-3, with a tentative D call TRBD2 (6 bases). The CDR3 is 18 residues long. CDR1 is LNHDA, CDR2 SQIVND, per germline (reference sequence). The germline V and J ends were trimmed by 8 bases and 2 bases, with 26 bases remaining between them. The CDR3 is CASGPGGRTSPITDTQYF. CDR3 nucleotide sequence: TGTGCCAGTGGTCCTGGAGGGAGGACCTCCCCGATCACAGATACGCAGTATTTT.

The chain combines TRBV5-1 with TRBJ1-1; D gene unclear. V dropped 4 bases and J dropped 2 bases, with 9 bases sitting between them. CDR3 length: 13 amino acids. Germline V gene data show CDR1 as SGHRS and CDR2 as YFSETQ. This chain's CDR3 is CASSLDINTEAFF. As DNA, the CDR3 is TGCGCCAGCAGCCTAGATATTAACACTGAAGCTTTCTTT. Together with reference TRBV5-1 and TRBJ1-1, the CDR3 gives the full variable domain: KAGVTQTPRYLIKTRGQQVTLSCSPISGHRSVSWYQQTPGQGLQFLFEYFSETQRNKGNFPGRFSGRQFSNSRSEMNVSTLELGDSALYLCASSLDINTEAFFGQGTRLTVV.

This clone has just one count. In DNA form, the CDR3 reads TGTGCCAGTAACGACGTTGGACAGAGAGATAGCAATCAGCCCCAGCATTTT. Its translation is CASNDVGQRDSNQPQHF. The V call is TRBV19, the J call TRBJ1-5; D might be TRBD1 (6 bases). The V end lost 7 bases, the J end lost 0 bases, and 19 bases lay between the germline ends. CDR3 length: 17 amino acids. Germline V gene lookup returns CDR1 LNHDA and CDR2 SQIVND (reference sequence). Filled out from reference TRBV19 and TRBJ1-5, the complete variable domain reads DGGITQSPKYLFRKEGQNVTLSCEQNLNHDAMYWYRQDPGQGLRLIYYSQIVNDFQKGDIAEGYSVSREKKESFPLTVTSAQKNPTAFYLCASNDVGQRDSNQPQHFGDGTRLSIL.

The J gene is TRBJ2-1, the V gene TRBV11-2; 7 nucleotides agree with TRBD1. CDR3 size: 17 residues. The germline CDR1 and CDR2 sequences are SGHAT and FQNNGV. With V trimmed by 4 bases and J by 0 bases, 9 bases remained unmatched. CDR3 residues: CASSSPTGKSSYNEQFF. The CDR3 region has the DNA TGTGCCAGCAGCTCACCGACAGGGAAAAGCTCCTACAATGAGCAGTTCTTC.